Described below is a single T cell receptor beta chain sequence and its context. This receptor's antigen is unknown. No per-base quality is available; no much larger clone lies one base away. The trial excluded patients who had a history of autoimmune disease or who were on systemic immunosuppression. In every dose cohort, peripheral blood was drawn for TCR sequencing at baseline, cycle 4 day 1, and cycle 7 day 1. The samples were taken from a phase I, first-in-human, multicenter, open-label dose-escalation trial of ivuxolimab. Adults with locally advanced or metastatic head and neck squamous cell, hepatocellular, melanoma or renal cell carcinoma were enrolled in the trial. Before TCR sequencing, CD4+ T cells and CD8+ T cells from peripheral blood were sorted into separate populations. The sample is drawn from a study of OX40 agonist ivuxolimab in advanced cancers. In terms of the full investigation: Ivuxolimab was an agonistic, fully human IgG2 monoclonal antibody directed against OX40 (CD134), a costimulatory receptor. Intravenous ivuxolimab was administered to patients every 2 weeks at six dose levels: 0.01, 0.1, 0.3, 1.5, 3 and 10 mg/kg. Of the 50 to 55 patients in dose escalation, about 19 had hepatocellular carcinoma, some 15 had melanoma, 9 had renal cell carcinoma and 9 had head and neck cancer. In the dose-escalation cohort, 82.7% of patients were male, and the mean age was about 55 years, with a range of 23 to 79. Prior anti-PD-1, anti-PD-L1 or anti-CTLA-4 therapy was permitted, and checkpoint inhibitors had been received by around 40% of dose-escalation patients. Partial responses occurred in three dose-escalation patients: two with cutaneous melanoma and one with hepatocellular carcinoma. Peripheral TCRbeta sequencing aimed to test whether ivuxolimab altered TCR sequence diversity and caused clonal T-cell expansion. The paper covers the monotherapy dose-escalation part of the phase I ivuxolimab trial, which included N ≈ 57 patients. Here is what the overall study found, with its caveats: Low levels of normalized T-cell clonal expansion were also seen in some patients who did not respond. At doses of 0.1 to 3.0 mg/kg, clonal expansion of both CD4+ and CD8+ T cells in blood was seen between baseline and week 6. Antigen specificity was not determined for the clonally expanded peripheral T cells. After ivuxolimab, expanded clones were on average more numerous among CD8+ T cells than among CD4+ T cells. In the 0.1-3.0 mg/kg groups, partial responders had among the lowest normalized peripheral clonal expansion, particularly in CD8+ T cells.

V is pruned by 4 bases and J by 4 bases, leaving 14 bases of the junction without a gene match. The germline V gene yields LGHNA for CDR1 and YNFKEQ for CDR2. From the cysteine through the phenylalanine, the CDR3 covers 17 amino acids. Of all the DNA, just the CDR3 is kept, 51 bases in frame from base 1. Genomic DNA was isolated from the sorted cells so that the TCRbeta CDR3 region could be sequenced. The immunoSEQ Assay was used to sequence the TCRbeta CDR3 regions. Held by TCRdb, this immuneACCESS table contains in-frame sequences only and omits some clones. Under half of the omission traces to an unresolved V gene where checked; the cause of the rest is unknown. The sample yields tens of thousands of clones; about 90% were counted once. Of the sample, under 20% falls within the top ten clones.

The sequence was obtained from an adult with an advanced solid tumor such as melanoma, head and neck, liver or kidney cancer. The chain is encoded by TRBV4-2 joined to TRBJ2-3, and 7 junction bases match TRBD2. The sequenced sample was CD4+ or CD8+ T cells sorted from blood, obtained in a trial of the OX40 agonist ivuxolimab. The nucleotide sequence is TGTGCCAGCAGCCCCCGCGGTGAGCGGGGTTTGCCAGATACGCAGTATTTT. Its amino acids are CASSPRGERGLPDTQYF.